This is a list of T cell receptor beta chains from one sample in a study of T cell responses to AZD1222 COVID-19 vaccine. The data were produced by immunoSEQ multiplex PCR, yet TCRdb's version contains in-frame clones alone and is incomplete. The sample yields some 120,000 clones, 85% to 90% seen once. Sequences were derived from peripheral blood, sampled on day 0 of AZD1222 vaccination. Receptors originate from an adult in good health. Each CDR3 is given with its conserved first and last residue. A D gene is named only where the DNA matches it firmly. The listing skips clone size in some rows; elsewhere it reads once, few, many or a size class.

v_gene,abundance,j_gene,d_gene,CDR3nt,CDR3aa
TRBV29-1,.,TRBJ1-1,.,TGCAGCGTTGTACTACAGACCATGAACACTGAAGCTTTCTTT,CSVVLQTMNTEAFF
TRBV30,.,TRBJ1-2,TRBD1,TGTGCCTGGAGTCGGGACAGGGGAAACTATGGCTACACCTTC,CAWSRDRGNYGYTF
TRBV15,.,TRBJ1-2,TRBD1,TGTGCCACCAGCAGAGGGACAGGGGGCGACGATGGCTACACCTTC,CATSRGTGGDDGYTF
TRBV12-1,.,TRBJ1-4,.,TGTGCCAGCAGCTTTAAGTGTGGACAGAGAGGGGGCAGCGCTAATGAAAAACTGTTTTTT,CASSFKCGQRGGSANEKLFF
TRBV3-1/TRBV3-2,few,TRBJ1-3,TRBD1,TGTGCCAGCAGCCAAGGGAGGGGGCGCAGAAACACCATATATTTT,CASSQGRGRRNTIYF
TRBV3-1/TRBV3-2,.,TRBJ1-4,TRBD1,TGTGCCAGCAGCCAAGATACAGGGGTCCGAGATGAAAAACTGTTTTTT,CASSQDTGVRDEKLFF
TRBV3-1/TRBV3-2,.,TRBJ1-1,.,TGTGCCAGCAGCCAAGGGTCTGAAGCTTTCTTT,CASSQGSEAFF
TRBV24-1,.,TRBJ1-2,.,TGTGCCACCAGTGATTCCCGGACAAGCTATGGCTACACCTTC,CATSDSRTSYGYTF
TRBV2,.,TRBJ1-5,.,TGTGCCAGCAGTGGGGGAACGGGAAGGCGTCAGCCCCAGCATTTT,CASSGGTGRRQPQHF
TRBV6-1,.,TRBJ1-1,TRBD1,TGTGCCAGCAGTGAAGCGGGGGGGACAGGGGGCCGGTGGACTGAAGCTTTCTTT,CASSEAGGTGGRWTEAFF
TRBV3-1/TRBV3-2,once,TRBJ1-1,.,TGTGCCAGCAGCCTCCGACACCAACGGGCTTTCTTT,CASSLRHQRAFF
TRBV5-8,.,TRBJ1-5,.,TGTGCCAGCAGTTCGCTCGGGGGTATTGGTGATCAGCCCCAGCATTTT,CASSSLGGIGDQPQHF
TRBV18,many,TRBJ2-1,TRBD1,TGTGCCAGCTCACCACCGGGACAGGGGGCTGGTGAGCAGTTCTTC,CASSPPGQGAGEQFF
TRBV4-2,.,TRBJ2-7,.,TGTGCCAGCAGCCAAGATAGATGGGGGGCCGACTCCTACGAGCAGTACTTC,CASSQDRWGADSYEQYF
TRBV3-1/TRBV3-2,once,TRBJ2-7,TRBD2,TGTGCCAGCAGCCGCGGGACTAGCGGGAGTACATCCTACGAGCAGTACTTC,CASSRGTSGSTSYEQYF
TRBV5-1,.,TRBJ1-2,.,TGCGCCAGCAGCCCAGCTAACTATGGCTACACCTTC,CASSPANYGYTF
TRBV6-2/TRBV6-3,.,TRBJ2-1,.,TGTGCCAGCAGTCCCGAAATTGGCAATGAGCAGTTCTTC,CASSPEIGNEQFF
TRBV21-1,.,TRBJ1-5,.,TGTGCCAGCAGCTTCCCTAAGGGGGGTTATAGCAATCAGCCCCAGCATTTT,CASSFPKGGYSNQPQHF
TRBV5-1,.,TRBJ2-1,TRBD1,TGCGCCAGCAGCTTCGCCGGGACAGGGCCTCACAATGAGCAGTTCTTC,CASSFAGTGPHNEQFF
TRBV12-3/TRBV12-4,.,TRBJ2-7,.,TGTGCCAGCAGTTTAATTTCCTACGAGCAGTACTTC,CASSLISYEQYF
TRBV9,.,TRBJ1-3,TRBD1,TGTGCCAGCAGCCCGGGACAGGAGAACACCATATATTTT,CASSPGQENTIYF
TRBV20-1,.,TRBJ1-4,TRBD1,TGCAGTGCTTGTGGGACAGGGGGCGATAATGAAAAACTGTTTTTT,CSACGTGGDNEKLFF
TRBV19,.,TRBJ1-2,TRBD1,TGTGCCAGAATGCAGGGGGCGTTTTGGGCTAACTATGGCTACACCTTC,CARMQGAFWANYGYTF
TRBV3-1/TRBV3-2,.,TRBJ1-2,.,TGTGCCAGCAGCCAAAAGAGTTATGGCTACACCTTC,CASSQKSYGYTF
TRBV4-1,once,TRBJ1-1,.,TGCGCCAGCAGCCAAGCCGACATGAGGAACACTGAAGCTTTCTTT,CASSQADMRNTEAFF
TRBV21-1,.,TRBJ2-7,.,TGTGCCAGCAGCAACTCCTACGAGCAGTACTTC,CASSNSYEQYF
TRBV19,.,TRBJ1-6,TRBD1,TGTGCCAGTAGTGGGACAGGGGGTAGTTCACCCCTCCACTTT,CASSGTGGSSPLHF
TRBV9,.,TRBJ2-3,.,TGTGCCAGCAGCGTGGGGATACGCACAGATACGCAGTATTTT,CASSVGIRTDTQYF
TRBV5-6,once,TRBJ1-3,.,TGTGCCAGCAGCTTGGCCATCTACTCTGGAAACACCATATATTTT,CASSLAIYSGNTIYF
TRBV6-4,.,TRBJ2-1,.,TGTGCCAGCAGAAGACAGGGAGGCTTCAATGAGCAGTTCTTC,CASRRQGGFNEQFF
TRBV6-5,.,TRBJ2-5,TRBD2,TGTGCCAGCAGTTCTATCATAGCGGGTCAAGAGACCCAGTACTTC,CASSSIIAGQETQYF
TRBV19,.,TRBJ1-2,.,TGTGCCAGTAGTATATTGACAGGCTATGGCTACACCTTC,CASSILTGYGYTF
TRBV7-8,.,TRBJ1-1,.,TGTGCCAGCAGGGACGGTTATACTGAAGCTTTCTTT,CASRDGYTEAFF
TRBV11-2,.,TRBJ1-5,TRBD1,TGTGCCAGCAGCCCCGGGACAGGGGGGCAGCCCCAGCATTTT,CASSPGTGGQPQHF
TRBV4-2,.,TRBJ2-2,TRBD1,TGTGCCAGCAGCCAAGCGGGACAGATTAACACCGGGGAGCTGTTTTTT,CASSQAGQINTGELFF
TRBV7-2,.,TRBJ1-6,TRBD1,TGTGCCAGCAGCCCGGGGACAGGGGTGGTTTCACCCCTCCACTTT,CASSPGTGVVSPLHF
TRBV7-8,once,TRBJ1-3,.,TGTGCCAGCAGTCCCTCCTTCGGGGGGCGAGAAAACACCATATATTTT,CASSPSFGGRENTIYF
TRBV6-5,.,TRBJ2-2,TRBD1,TGTGCCAGCAGGACACAGGGGGCGGACACCGGGGAGCTGTTTTTT,CASRTQGADTGELFF
TRBV7-3,.,TRBJ2-3,TRBD2,TGTGCCAGCAGCTTATATAGCGGGAGCGCAGATACGCAGTATTTT,CASSLYSGSADTQYF
TRBV6-5,.,TRBJ2-1,.,TGTGCCAGCAGTTACGTCGGAGACTACAATGAGCAGTTCTTC,CASSYVGDYNEQFF
TRBV24-1,.,TRBJ2-3,.,TGTGCCACCAATGACGCCCGGACAGATACGCAGTATTTT,CATNDARTDTQYF
TRBV25-1,.,TRBJ2-3,.,TGTGCCAGCAGTGAAGGGGGGGATACGCAGTATTTT,CASSEGGDTQYF
TRBV28,once,TRBJ1-1,.,TGTGCCAGCAGTTCCGTGAACACTGAAGCTTTCTTT,CASSSVNTEAFF
TRBV6-1,.,TRBJ2-7,TRBD2,TGTGCCAGCAGTGATCGGGGGGGAGTATACGAGCAGTACTTC,CASSDRGGVYEQYF
TRBV6-5,once,TRBJ2-5,.,TGTGCCAGCAGTTACTGGGTCGGGGGAAAAGAGACCCAGTACTTC,CASSYWVGGKETQYF
TRBV6-2/TRBV6-3,.,TRBJ2-1,.,TGTGCCAGCAACCCTACTACGAGCTCCTACAATGAGCAGTTCTTC,CASNPTTSSYNEQFF
TRBV5-1,.,TRBJ1-6,.,TGCGCCAGCAGCTTGGGGGACTCCTATAATTCACCCCTCCACTTT,CASSLGDSYNSPLHF
TRBV21-1,.,TRBJ2-2,.,TGTGCCAGCCCTAAGGGGAACAGGGGCGAGATCGGGGAGCTGTTTTTT,CASPKGNRGEIGELFF
TRBV7-9,.,TRBJ1-1,.,TGTGCCAGCAGCTTAACGGCCGCTGAAGCTTTCTTT,CASSLTAAEAFF
TRBV7-9,once,TRBJ2-2,.,TGTGCCAGCAGCTTACGTGGAGGGGGCACCGGGGAGCTGTTTTTT,CASSLRGGGTGELFF
TRBV7-8,.,TRBJ1-2,TRBD1,TGTGCCAGCAGCTTAAGAGGGACAGGGGGCGTTGTTAACTATGGCTACACCTTC,CASSLRGTGGVVNYGYTF
TRBV9,.,TRBJ1-1,.,TGTGCCAGCAGCGTTGCTCAGGAGGGCACTGAAGCTTTCTTT,CASSVAQEGTEAFF
TRBV7-2,.,TRBJ1-2,.,TGTGCCAGCAGCTTAACTGCCGGGCATCAGGGGATCGGAGATGGCTACACCTTC,CASSLTAGHQGIGDGYTF
TRBV4-1,.,TRBJ1-6,.,TGCGCCAGCAGCCAAGATAACAGGGCAAATTCACCCCTCCACTTT,CASSQDNRANSPLHF
TRBV30,.,TRBJ2-7,TRBD2,TGTGCCTGGAGCCCCAGCGGGAGGGCCTACGAGCAGTACTTC,CAWSPSGRAYEQYF